The 26 T cell receptor beta chains presented below share a single source sample, sequenced in a study of T cells in lung cancer brain metastases. Sequencing used immunoSEQ multiplex PCR; TCRdb keeps in-frame clones, though not all of them. The sample has thousands of clones, less than 90% seen once. What was sequenced was tumor tissue from the primary lung tumor. The receptors come from a woman in her forties or fifties with non-small cell lung cancer.

The rearrangement links TRBV29-1 to TRBJ2-5; D is possibly TRBD2 (6 bases). Trimming took 5 bases from V and 3 from J, leaving 13 bases between them. The CDR3 runs to 13 residues. Germline lookup yields CDR1 SQVTM and CDR2 ANQGSEA. This CDR3 is CSVKGGAEETQYF. CDR3 sequence (DNA): TGCAGCGTTAAAGGCGGGGCGGAAGAGACCCAGTACTTC.

The CDR3 DNA sequence: TGTGCCAGCAGCTTACCTCAGACTGAAGCTTTCTTT. Its translation: CASSLPQTEAFF. The gene calls are TRBV7-8 and TRBJ1-1; D is unclear. Trimming stripped 2 bases from V and 5 bases from J, with 6 bases between. Germline V gene data show CDR1 as SGHVS and CDR2 as FQNEAQ. The CDR3 covers 12 residues.

In regard to this clone: A junction boundary mismatches the germline segment, possibly from a read error. The same CDR3 can be traced to other DNA sequences in this sample. The rearrangement uses TRBV5-6 and TRBJ1-2; TRBD1 is a possible D gene (6 bases). Germline V gene data show CDR1 as SGHDT and CDR2 as YYEEEE. The CDR3 totals 17 residues. The CDR3 protein is CASSSKQQGRANYGYTF. The CDR3 DNA is TGTGCCAGTAGCTCCAAGCAACAGGGCAGGGCTAACTATGGCTACACCTTC.

The chain joins TRBV28 to TRBJ2-7; 9 bases fit TRBD2. CDR1 is MDHEN and CDR2 is SYDVKM in the germline V gene. J gave up 5 bases and V 6 bases, and 14 bases lay outside the gene matches. The CDR3 contains 16 residues. CDR3 amino acids: CASSSPSASGIHEQYF. The DNA for the CDR3 is TGTGCCAGCAGCTCCCCCTCGGCTAGCGGGATTCACGAGCAGTACTTC.

This clone appeared a single time. This chain joins TRBV28 and TRBJ2-5; 7 nucleotides match TRBD1. The junction had 7 bases not matched to a gene; V was cut back by 6 bases and J by 9 bases. Germline CDR1 and CDR2: MDHEN and SYDVKM. The CDR3 extends over 12 amino acids. CDR3 residues: CASSHNDRAQYF. CDR3 DNA: TGTGCCAGCAGCCACAACGACAGGGCCCAGTACTTC.

V and J are TRBV6-1 and TRBJ2-4; D might be TRBD2 (5 bases). This CDR3 is 14 amino acids long. V dropped 3 bases and J dropped 6 bases, with 12 bases sitting between them. Germline lookup yields CDR1 MNHNS and CDR2 SASEGT. CDR3 nucleotide sequence: TGTGCCAGCAGTGAGCGGGCGGCTAGAAACATTCAGTACTTC. This gives the protein CASSERAARNIQYF.

V gene TRBV14 combines with J gene TRBJ2-5, with 10 bases aligning to TRBD2. CDR1 and CDR2 from the germline V gene are SGHDN and FVKESK. This CDR3 comprises 18 residues. The V gene end was trimmed by 3 bases and the J gene end by 2 bases; junction bases not matched to a gene: 12. CDR3 DNA: TGTGCCAGCAGCCAGAGGGCAGGACTAGCGGCCTTACAAGAGACCCAGTACTTC. Translating it yields CASSQRAGLAALQETQYF. Full variable domain (outside the CDR3, taken from reference TRBV14 and TRBJ2-5): EAGVTQFPSHSVIEKGQTVTLRCDPISGHDNLYWYRRVMGKEIKFLLHFVKESKQDESGMPNNRFLAERTGGTYSTLKVQPAELEDSGVYFCASSQRAGLAALQETQYFGPGTRLLVL.

The V gene is TRBV5-1, the J gene TRBJ1-4; 8 bases map to TRBD1. Germline loops: CDR1 SGHRS, CDR2 YFSETQ. This CDR3 has 13 residues. With V trimmed by 5 bases and J by 7 bases, 4 bases remained unmatched. CDR3: CASRARGPEKLFF. Written as DNA, the CDR3 is TGCGCCAGCAGGGCCAGGGGGCCTGAAAAACTGTTTTTT.

This chain connects TRBV5-1 to TRBJ2-1; 7 bases are shared with TRBD2. This CDR3 is 15 amino acids long. V was pared by 4 bases and J by 6 bases, with 10 bases of the junction left unmatched. CDR1 and CDR2 from the germline V gene are SGHRS and YFSETQ. CDR3 sequence reads: CASSLGLVRSNEQFF. As DNA, the CDR3 is TGCGCCAGCAGCCTAGGACTAGTACGATCCAATGAGCAGTTCTTC. The whole variable domain, remainder taken from reference TRBV5-1 and TRBJ2-1, is KAGVTQTPRYLIKTRGQQVTLSCSPISGHRSVSWYQQTPGQGLQFLFEYFSETQRNKGNFPGRFSGRQFSNSRSEMNVSTLELGDSALYLCASSLGLVRSNEQFFGPGTRLTVL.

V usage is TRBV15 and J usage is TRBJ2-3; TRBD2 is a possible D gene (5 bases). The CDR3 loop spans 16 amino acids. Per the germline V gene, CDR1 is LNHNV and CDR2 is YYDKDF (reference sequence). V shed 0 bases and J shed 2 bases, with 12 bases lying between them. DNA for the CDR3: TGTGCCACCAGCAGAGATGTCCTAGCCCACACAGATACGCAGTATTTT. Translation gives CATSRDVLAHTDTQYF.

The chain employs TRBV30 and TRBJ1-2; no clear D gene. Trimming took off 1 base at V and 3 bases at J, with 0 bases between the two ends. Germline V gene data show CDR1 as GTSNPN and CDR2 as SVGIG (reference sequence). The CDR3 has 10 amino acids. The DNA for the CDR3 is TGTGCCTGGAGTGACTATGGCTACACCTTC. Amino acids: CAWSDYGYTF.

This chain uses TRBV14 with TRBJ2-7; D is uncertain. CDR3 length equals 11 residues. The germline gives CDR1 SGHDN, CDR2 FVKESK. V gave up 3 bases and J gave up 3 bases, with 3 bases separating them. The CDR3 loop is CASSQGYEQYF. CDR3 DNA sequence: TGTGCCAGCAGCCAGGGCTACGAGCAGTACTTC.

The chain has TRBV18 and TRBJ1-4, with unresolved D. Trimming removed 5 bases from V and 0 bases from J, with 10 bases in between. Germline loops: CDR1 KGHSH, CDR2 LQKENI. The CDR3 is 15 residues long. Here the CDR3 reads CASSSTEATNEKLFF. Written as DNA, the CDR3 is TGTGCCAGCTCATCGACGGAGGCAACTAATGAAAAACTGTTTTTT.

This clone was seen a handful of times. One end of the junction does not line up with germline, which may come from a read error. The chain recombines TRBV7-8 with TRBJ2-2; 8 nucleotides line up with TRBD2. Germline V CDR1 and CDR2: SGHVS, FQNEAQ. The CDR3 runs to 15 residues. CDR3 in amino acids: CASAPGLGNAGELFF. In DNA, the CDR3 is TGTGCCAGCGCCCCGGGACTAGGGAACGCCGGGGAGCTGTTTTTT.

The chain is built from TRBV7-9 and TRBJ1-6, with D possibly TRBD1 on 6 matching bases. The ends were cut back, 1 base at V and 7 bases at J, with 8 bases in the middle. The CDR3 extends over 14 amino acids. Per the germline V gene, CDR1 is SEHNR and CDR2 is FQNEAQ (reference sequence). CDR3 nucleotides: TGTGCCAGCAGCTTAGGAGACAGGAATTCACCCCTCCACTTT. Translation: CASSLGDRNSPLHF.

To note about this clone: This specimen includes other DNA sequences encoding the same CDR3. The rearrangement uses TRBV7-2 and TRBJ1-1; 9 bases align to TRBD1. This CDR3 spans 16 amino acids. Trimming cost V 1 base and J 4 bases; bases outside gene matches: 7. Germline loops: CDR1 SGHTA, CDR2 FQGNSA. The CDR3 sequence: CASSLVWTGAFTEAFF. For the CDR3, the DNA is TGTGCCAGCAGCTTAGTCTGGACAGGGGCATTCACTGAAGCTTTCTTT.

This chain uses TRBV27 with TRBJ1-5, with D unclear. Germline-derived CDR1 and CDR2 are MNHEY and SMNVEV (reference sequence). With 4 bases removed from V and 0 bases from J, the gap between germline ends came to 16 bases. There are 17 residues in the CDR3. The CDR3 loop is CASSSRGGGDSNQPQHF. CDR3 DNA: TGTGCCAGCAGTTCTCGAGGCGGCGGGGATAGCAATCAGCCCCAGCATTTT.

The rearrangement uses TRBV5-1 and TRBJ2-2; unclear D gene. The germline V gene encodes CDR1 SGHRS and CDR2 YFSETQ. The CDR3 sequence is 13 residues long. The V end lost 4 bases, the J end lost 7 bases, and 11 bases lay between the germline ends. The CDR3 loop reads CASSGNVGGELFF. The CDR3 DNA reads TGCGCCAGCAGCGGTAACGTGGGCGGGGAGCTGTTTTTT.

The chain carries TRBV18 and TRBJ2-7; D ambiguous. Trimming stripped 5 bases from V and 2 bases from J, with 10 bases between. CDR1 and CDR2 (germline): KGHSH, LQKENI. The CDR3 is made up of 13 amino acids. CDR3 in amino acids: CASSAPAAYEQYF. The DNA for the CDR3 is TGTGCCAGCTCAGCCCCAGCAGCCTACGAGCAGTACTTC.

This clone was recorded once. The chain uses TRBV6-1 and TRBJ1-4, with 8 bases lining up with TRBD1. V lost 4 bases, J lost 8 bases, and 9 bases stayed unmatched. The CDR3 contains 15 residues. The V gene's germline CDR1 is MNHNS and CDR2 SASEGT. The CDR3, as DNA: TGTGCCAGCAGTGTTACCGGGACAGGCGTGGAAAAACTGTTTTTT. Residues: CASSVTGTGVEKLFF.

The V gene is TRBV2, the J gene TRBJ2-1, with D uncertain. V dropped 2 bases and J dropped 7 bases, with 6 bases sitting between them. Germline V CDR1 and CDR2: SNHLY, FYNNEI. The CDR3 is 12 amino acids. The CDR3 protein is CASSEPRNEQFF. CDR3 DNA sequence: TGTGCCAGCAGTGAACCCCGTAATGAGCAGTTCTTC.

The chain joins TRBV5-1 to TRBJ2-1; TRBD2 matches 16 bases. The length of the CDR3 is 16 residues. The V gene end was trimmed by 4 bases and the J gene end by 4 bases; junction bases not matched to a gene: 2. The germline V gene has CDR1 SGHRS and CDR2 YFSETQ. The CDR3 DNA reads TGCGCCAGCAGCCCGGGACTAGCGGGAGGGTACAATGAGCAGTTCTTC. Translating gives CASSPGLAGGYNEQFF.

Remarks on this clone: The junction departs from germline at one end; a sequencing error may be responsible. The CDR3 sequence: CASSLGSLAATYNEQFF. CDR3 nucleotide sequence: TGCGCCAGCAGCTTGGGTTCCCTAGCGGCGACCTACAATGAACAGTTCTTC. The rearrangement links TRBV5-1 to TRBJ2-1, with 7 bases lining up with TRBD2. Germline CDR1 reads SGHRS; CDR2 reads YFSETQ. CDR3 length equals 17 residues.

The chain combines TRBV10-1 with TRBJ1-5; D ambiguous. V was cut by 0 bases and J by 7 bases, with 4 bases left in between. The CDR3 runs 12 residues. CDR1 and CDR2 from the germline V gene are WNHNN and SYGVQD (reference sequence). CDR3 nucleotides: TGCGCCAGCAGTGAGTCGGGGCAGCCCCAGCATTTT. Encoded protein: CASSESGQPQHF.

The chain carries TRBV7-9 and TRBJ1-4; D is unclear. This CDR3 is 13 amino acids long. V was pared by 0 bases and J by 5 bases, with 4 bases between. Germline V gene lookup returns CDR1 SEHNR and CDR2 FQNEAQ (reference sequence). The CDR3 nucleotides read TGTGCCAGCAGCTTAGCAGGAAATGAAAAACTGTTTTTT. Amino acid sequence: CASSLAGNEKLFF.

V usage is TRBV7-9 and J usage is TRBJ1-6; TRBD1 is a possible D gene (5 bases). The CDR3 is 14 residues long. Trimming shortened V by 2 bases and J by 10 bases, and 12 bases separated the two germline ends. In germline, CDR1 is SEHNR, CDR2 FQNEAQ (reference sequence). As DNA, the CDR3 is TGTGCCAGCAGCTTACCCGTAGGGGTCTCACCCCTCCACTTT. Residues: CASSLPVGVSPLHF.